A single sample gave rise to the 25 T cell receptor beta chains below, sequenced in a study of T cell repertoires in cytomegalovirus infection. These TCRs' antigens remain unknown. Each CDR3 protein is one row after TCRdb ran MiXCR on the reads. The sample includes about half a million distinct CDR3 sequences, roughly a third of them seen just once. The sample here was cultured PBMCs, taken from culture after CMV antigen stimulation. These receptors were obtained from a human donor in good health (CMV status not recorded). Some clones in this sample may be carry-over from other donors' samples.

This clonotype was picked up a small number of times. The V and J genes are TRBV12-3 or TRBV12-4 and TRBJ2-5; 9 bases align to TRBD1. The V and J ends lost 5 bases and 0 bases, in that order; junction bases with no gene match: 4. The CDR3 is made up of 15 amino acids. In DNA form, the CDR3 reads TGTGCCAGCAGTACAGGGGGCAGGTACCAAGAGACCCAGTACTTC. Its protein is CASSTGGRYQETQYF.

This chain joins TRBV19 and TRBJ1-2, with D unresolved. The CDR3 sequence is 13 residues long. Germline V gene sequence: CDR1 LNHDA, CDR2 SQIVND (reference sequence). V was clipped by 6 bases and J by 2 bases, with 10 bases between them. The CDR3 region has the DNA TGTGCCAGTAGGGTCACGATAAACTATGGCTACACCTTC. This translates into CASRVTINYGYTF.

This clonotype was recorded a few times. In DNA form, the CDR3 reads TGTGCCAGCAGGCGGGCCGGAAGCTCTGGAAACACCATATATTTT. Its protein is CASRRAGSSGNTIYF. This rearrangement joins TRBV6-1 to TRBJ1-3, with no clear D. CDR3 length: 15 residues. V was cut by 6 bases and J by 0 bases, with 12 bases left in between. Germline CDR1 MNHNS, CDR2 SASEGT.

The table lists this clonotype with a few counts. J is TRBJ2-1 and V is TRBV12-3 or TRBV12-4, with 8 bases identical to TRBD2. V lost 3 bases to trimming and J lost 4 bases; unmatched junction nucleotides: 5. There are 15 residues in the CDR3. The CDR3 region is CASSFVREGYNEQFF. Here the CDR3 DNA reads TGTGCCAGCAGTTTTGTCCGGGAGGGGTACAATGAGCAGTTCTTC.

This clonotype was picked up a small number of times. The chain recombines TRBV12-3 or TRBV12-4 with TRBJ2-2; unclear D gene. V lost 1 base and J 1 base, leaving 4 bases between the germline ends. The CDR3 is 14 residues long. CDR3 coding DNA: TGTGCCAGCAGTTTAGTCAAGAACACCGGGGAGCTGTTTTTT. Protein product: CASSLVKNTGELFF.

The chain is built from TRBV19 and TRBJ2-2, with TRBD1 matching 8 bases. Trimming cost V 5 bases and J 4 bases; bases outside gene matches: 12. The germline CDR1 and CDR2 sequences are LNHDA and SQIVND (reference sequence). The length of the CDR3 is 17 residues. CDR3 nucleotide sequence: TGTGCCAGTAGTTCGATGGGACAGGAGGCTGGCACCGGGGAGCTGTTTTTT. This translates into CASSSMGQEAGTGELFF.

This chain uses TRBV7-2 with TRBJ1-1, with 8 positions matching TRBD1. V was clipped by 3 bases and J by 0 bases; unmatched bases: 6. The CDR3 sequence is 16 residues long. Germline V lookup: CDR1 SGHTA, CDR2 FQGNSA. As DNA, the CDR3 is TGTGCCAGCAGCTTCCGACAGGGGTTAATGAACACTGAAGCTTTCTTT. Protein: CASSFRQGLMNTEAFF.

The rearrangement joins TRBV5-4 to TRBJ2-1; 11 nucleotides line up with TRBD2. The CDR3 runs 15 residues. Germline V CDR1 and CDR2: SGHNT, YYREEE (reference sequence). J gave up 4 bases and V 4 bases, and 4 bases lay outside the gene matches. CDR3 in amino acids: CASSTPSGRYNEQFF. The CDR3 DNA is TGTGCCAGCAGCACCCCTAGCGGGAGGTACAATGAGCAGTTCTTC.

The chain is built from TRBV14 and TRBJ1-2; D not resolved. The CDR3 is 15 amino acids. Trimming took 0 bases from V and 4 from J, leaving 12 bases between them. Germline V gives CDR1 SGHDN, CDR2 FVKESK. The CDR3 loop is CASSQDAWPGYGYTF. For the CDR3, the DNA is TGTGCCAGCAGCCAAGACGCATGGCCCGGCTATGGCTACACCTTC.

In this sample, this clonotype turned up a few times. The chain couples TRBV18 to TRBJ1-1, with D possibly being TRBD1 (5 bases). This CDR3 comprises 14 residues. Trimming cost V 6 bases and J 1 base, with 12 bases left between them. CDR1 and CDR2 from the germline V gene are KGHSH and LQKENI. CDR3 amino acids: CASSLRTRNTEAFF. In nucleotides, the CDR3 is TGTGCCAGCTCCCTCCGGACACGGAACACTGAAGCTTTCTTT.

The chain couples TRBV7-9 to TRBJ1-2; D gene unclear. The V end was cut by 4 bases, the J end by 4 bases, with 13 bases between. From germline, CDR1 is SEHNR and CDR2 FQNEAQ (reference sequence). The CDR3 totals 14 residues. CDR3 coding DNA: TGTGCCAGCAGCTCTCATGATTCCGGCTATGGCTACACCTTC. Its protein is CASSSHDSGYGYTF.

Here the CDR3 DNA reads TGTGCCAGCAACGGGGCGGGAGGTAACACCGGGGAGCTGTTTTTT. It codes for CASNGAGGNTGELFF. This sequence joins TRBV2 and TRBJ2-2; 8 nucleotides match TRBD2. This CDR3 comprises 15 residues. After removal of 7 bases from V and 2 bases from J, the junction contained 6 bases not matched to a gene. CDR1 SNHLY and CDR2 FYNNEI come from the germline V gene.

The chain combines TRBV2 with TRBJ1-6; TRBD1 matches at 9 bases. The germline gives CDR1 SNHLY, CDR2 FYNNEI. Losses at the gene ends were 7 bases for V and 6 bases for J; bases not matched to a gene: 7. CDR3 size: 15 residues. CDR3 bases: TGTGCCAGCAAGGCTCAGGACAGGGGTAATTCACCCCTCCACTTT. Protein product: CASKAQDRGNSPLHF.

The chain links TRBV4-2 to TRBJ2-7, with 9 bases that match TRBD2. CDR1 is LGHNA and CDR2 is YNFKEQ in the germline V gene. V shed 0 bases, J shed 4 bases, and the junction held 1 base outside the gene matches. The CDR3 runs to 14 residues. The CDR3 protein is CASSQDSGSYEQYF. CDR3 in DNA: TGTGCCAGCAGCCAAGATAGCGGGAGTTACGAGCAGTACTTC.

The CDR3 bases are TGTGCCAGCAGTTACCCTGGAGCGGACTTCACAGATACGCAGTATTTT. Its protein is CASSYPGADFTDTQYF. The V gene is TRBV28, the J gene TRBJ2-3; TRBD2 is a possible D gene (5 bases). V lost 4 bases to trimming and J lost 2 bases, with 16 bases between them. The CDR3 runs to 16 residues. CDR1 MDHEN and CDR2 SYDVKM come from the germline V gene.

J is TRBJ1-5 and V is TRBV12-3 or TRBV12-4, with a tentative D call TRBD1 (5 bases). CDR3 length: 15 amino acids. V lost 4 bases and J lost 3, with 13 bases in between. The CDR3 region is CASSSAGTVNQPQHF. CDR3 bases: TGTGCCAGCAGTTCCGCCGGGACGGTCAATCAGCCCCAGCATTTT.

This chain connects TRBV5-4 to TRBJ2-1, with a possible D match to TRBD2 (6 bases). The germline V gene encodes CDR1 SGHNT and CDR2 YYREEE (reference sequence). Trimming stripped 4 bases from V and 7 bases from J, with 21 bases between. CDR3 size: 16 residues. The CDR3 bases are TGTGCCAGCAGCGCAACATCGGGACTGGGTTGGAATGAGCAGTTCTTC. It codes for CASSATSGLGWNEQFF.

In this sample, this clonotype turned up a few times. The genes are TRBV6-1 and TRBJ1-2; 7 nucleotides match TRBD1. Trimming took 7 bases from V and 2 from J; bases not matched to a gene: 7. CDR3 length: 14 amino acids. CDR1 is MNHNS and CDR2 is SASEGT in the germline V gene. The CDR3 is CASIRQGSNYGYTF. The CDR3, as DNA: TGTGCCAGCATTAGACAGGGTTCCAACTATGGCTACACCTTC.

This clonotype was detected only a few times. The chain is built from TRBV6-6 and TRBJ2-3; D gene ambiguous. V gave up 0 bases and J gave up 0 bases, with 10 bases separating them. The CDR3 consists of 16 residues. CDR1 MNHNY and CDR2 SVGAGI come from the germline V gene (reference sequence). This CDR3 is CASSYSPGRSTDTQYF. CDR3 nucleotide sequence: TGTGCCAGCAGTTACTCCCCGGGCCGAAGCACAGATACGCAGTATTTT.

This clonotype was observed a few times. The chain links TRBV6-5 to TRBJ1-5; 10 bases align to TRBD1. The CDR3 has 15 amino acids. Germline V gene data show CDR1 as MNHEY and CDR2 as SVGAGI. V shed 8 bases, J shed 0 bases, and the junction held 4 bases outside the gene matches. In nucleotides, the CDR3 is TGTGCCAGCCGGACAGGGGGTTCTAGCAATCAGCCCCAGCATTTT. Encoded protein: CASRTGGSSNQPQHF.

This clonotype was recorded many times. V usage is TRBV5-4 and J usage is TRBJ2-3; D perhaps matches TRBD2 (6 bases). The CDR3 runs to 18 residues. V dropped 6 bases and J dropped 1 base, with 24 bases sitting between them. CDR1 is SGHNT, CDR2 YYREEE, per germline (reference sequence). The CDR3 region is CASTPDSSGPRGTDTQYF. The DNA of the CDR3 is TGTGCCAGCACCCCCGACAGTAGCGGCCCTAGGGGCACAGATACGCAGTATTTT.

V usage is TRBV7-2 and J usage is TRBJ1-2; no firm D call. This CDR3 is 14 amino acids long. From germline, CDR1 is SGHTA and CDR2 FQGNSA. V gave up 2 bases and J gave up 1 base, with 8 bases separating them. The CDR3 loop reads CASSLPPYNYGYTF. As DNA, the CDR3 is TGTGCCAGCAGCTTACCACCCTATAACTATGGCTACACCTTC.

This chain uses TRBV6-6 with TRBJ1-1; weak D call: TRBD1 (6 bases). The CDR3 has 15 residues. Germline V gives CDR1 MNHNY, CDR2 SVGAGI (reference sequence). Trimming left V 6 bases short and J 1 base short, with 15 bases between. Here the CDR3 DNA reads TGTGCCAGCAGACCCGGTCAGGGGCCGAACACTGAAGCTTTCTTT. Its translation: CASRPGQGPNTEAFF.

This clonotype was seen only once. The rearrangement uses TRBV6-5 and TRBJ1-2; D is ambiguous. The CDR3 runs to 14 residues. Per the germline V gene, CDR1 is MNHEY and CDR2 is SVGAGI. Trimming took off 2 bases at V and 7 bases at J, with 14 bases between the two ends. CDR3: CASSYLLGSGGYTF. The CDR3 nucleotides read TGTGCCAGCAGTTACCTACTAGGATCGGGTGGCTACACCTTC.

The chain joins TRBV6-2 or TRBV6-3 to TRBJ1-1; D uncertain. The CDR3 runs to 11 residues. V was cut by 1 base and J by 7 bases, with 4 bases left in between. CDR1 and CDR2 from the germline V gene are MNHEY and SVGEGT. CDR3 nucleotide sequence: TGTGCCAGCAGTTACTGGGATGAAGCTTTCTTT. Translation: CASSYWDEAFF.